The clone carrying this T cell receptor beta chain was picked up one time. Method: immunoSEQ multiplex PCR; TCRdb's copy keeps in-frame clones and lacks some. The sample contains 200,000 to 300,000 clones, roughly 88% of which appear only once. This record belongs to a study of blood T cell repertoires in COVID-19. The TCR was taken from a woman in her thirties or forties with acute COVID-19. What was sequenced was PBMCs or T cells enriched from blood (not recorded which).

The CDR3 region has the DNA TGTGCCAGCAGCTTAGCTGGCACAGGCTCCTACAATGAGCAGTTCTTC. It yields the protein CASSLAGTGSYNEQFF. V is TRBV7-2 and J is TRBJ2-1; possible D gene TRBD1, 5 bases. Germline V gene data show CDR1 as SGHTA and CDR2 as FQGNSA. Trimming removed 0 bases from V and 0 bases from J, with 9 bases in between. CDR3 length: 16 amino acids. Together with reference TRBV7-2 and TRBJ2-1, the CDR3 gives the full variable domain: GAGVSQSPSNKVTEKGKDVELRCDPISGHTALYWYRQSLGQGLEFLIYFQGNSAPDKSGLPSDRFSAERTGGSVSTLTIQRTQQEDSAVYLCASSLAGTGSYNEQFFGPGTRLTVL.